The clone carrying this T cell receptor (beta chain) was observed a few times. This entry is derived from a study of CD8 T cells in ankylosing spondylitis. MiXCR, run by TCRdb on the 5' RACE reads, gives a single entry per CDR3 protein. The sample holds approximately 300,000 distinct CDR3 sequences, roughly 20% seen once. Trimming stripped 2 bases from V and 5 bases from J, with 7 bases between. Germline V gene lookup returns CDR1 KGHDR and CDR2 SFDVKD. CDR3 length: 13 residues. Sequencing was carried out using blood, either unsorted or a sorted T cell fraction (not recorded which). The receptor was derived from a female donor with ankylosing spondylitis or in good health (not recorded which). This sequence joins TRBV24-1 and TRBJ2-3, with D maybe TRBD1 (6 bases). The CDR3 region is CATSDSDRDTQYF. CDR3 bases: TGTGCCACCAGTGATTCGGACAGAGATACGCAGTATTTT.